The sequence of this T cell receptor beta chain was determined in a study of T cell repertoires in urothelial bladder cancer. Study overall: Resected lesion stages: three cT0, three cTa, three cT1, three cT2+. Broader study findings: One T-cell clone reached up to roughly 17% of carcinoma infiltrating lymphocytes. Median T cells were 5,569 in carcinoma and approximately 25,000 in benign specimens. Carcinoma specimens had median about 2% tumor infiltrating lymphocytes, benign 9% to 15%.

Concerning this clone itself: Its target is not known.

TCRdb's copy holds only in-frame clones and misses some; the assay was immunoSEQ multiplex PCR. The data hold roughly 6,000 clones, with about two thirds observed a single time. Specimen: tumor-infiltrating cells from bladder cancer. The sequence derives from a human donor with urothelial carcinoma.

The CDR3 bases are TGTGCCAGCAGTTTATACCCCCCCCGCCAGGGGCTAACCGGGGAGCTGTTTTTT. Translated: CASSLYPPRQGLTGELFF. The chain joins TRBV28 to TRBJ2-2; D possibly corresponds to TRBD1 (6 bases). Germline V gene sequence: CDR1 MDHEN, CDR2 SYDVKM. The CDR3 consists of 18 residues. Trimming pared 1 base from V and 5 bases from J, leaving 20 bases between.